The 22 T cell receptor beta chains below all came from one sample that was sequenced in a study of control samples from healthy donors and cancer patients. TCRdb keeps only in-frame clones here, not all; method: immunoSEQ multiplex PCR. The sample has approximately 100,000 clones; around nine tenths are singletons. Material for sequencing was blood. The receptors here all came from a woman aged 50 to 60 in good health.

The chain couples TRBV2 to TRBJ1-5; maybe TRBD1 (6 bases). Per the germline V gene, CDR1 is SNHLY and CDR2 is FYNNEI. Trimming cost V 3 bases and J 2 bases, with 11 bases left between them. This CDR3 region has 15 residues. Here the CDR3 reads CASSEIRQGNQPQHF. DNA of the CDR3: TGTGCCAGCAGTGAGATAAGACAGGGCAATCAGCCCCAGCATTTT.

This sequence joins TRBV29-1 and TRBJ1-6; the D is unclear. Trimming cost V 3 bases and J 4 bases, with 10 bases left between them. The CDR3 loop spans 14 amino acids. Germline assignment: CDR1 SQVTM and CDR2 ANQGSEA. DNA for the CDR3: TGCAGCGTTGAGGTCGGGCAGTATAATTCACCCCTCCACTTT. Protein product: CSVEVGQYNSPLHF.

The chain combines TRBV18 with TRBJ2-7, with 7 bases aligning to TRBD1. V was clipped by 2 bases and J by 8 bases; unmatched bases: 9. The CDR3 length is 14 residues. CDR1 KGHSH and CDR2 LQKENI come from the germline V gene. DNA of the CDR3: TGTGCCAGCTCACCAGACAGGGCGGGCGGCAAGCAGTACTTC. It specifies CASSPDRAGGKQYF. The variable domain in full, with the rest retrieved from reference TRBV18 and TRBJ2-7, is NAGVMQNPRHLVRRRGQEARLRCSPMKGHSHVYWYRQLPEEGLKFMVYLQKENIIDESGMPKERFSAEFPKEGPSILRIQQVVRGDSAAYFCASSPDRAGGKQYFGPGTRLTVT.

This chain joins TRBV19 and TRBJ2-1; 8 bases are shared with TRBD2. Per the germline V gene, CDR1 is LNHDA and CDR2 is SQIVND (reference sequence). The junction had 10 bases not matched to a gene; V was cut back by 6 bases and J by 9 bases. The CDR3 contains 14 residues. CDR3 bases: TGTGCCAGTAGCCCCCAGCGGGAGTGGGTTGAGCAGTTCTTC. Residues: CASSPQREWVEQFF.

This chain joins TRBV4-3 and TRBJ1-6, with a tentative D call TRBD1 (6 bases). Trimming cost V 6 bases and J 9 bases, with 18 bases left between them. Germline CDR1 and CDR2: LGHNA and YSLEER. The CDR3 loop spans 15 amino acids. CDR3 sequence reads: CASSPGGGGVSPLHF. Here the CDR3 DNA reads TGCGCCAGCAGTCCGGGGGGCGGGGGCGTTTCACCCCTCCACTTT.

As to this clone: This specimen includes other DNA sequences encoding the same CDR3. This chain links TRBV7-3 with TRBJ1-1; the match to TRBD1 covers 7 bases. Germline V gene sequence: CDR1 SGHTA, CDR2 FQGTGA. After removal of 5 bases from V and 3 bases from J, the junction contained 3 bases not matched to a gene. The CDR3 totals 13 residues. CDR3 DNA sequence: TGTGCCAGCAGCCTACAGGGGTACACTGAAGCTTTCTTT. Its protein product is CASSLQGYTEAFF.

The chain has TRBV19 and TRBJ2-1; 15 nucleotides align to TRBD2. The CDR3 loop spans 16 amino acids. Germline lookup yields CDR1 LNHDA and CDR2 SQIVND (reference sequence). With V trimmed by 10 bases and J by 1 base, 5 bases remained unmatched. The CDR3: CAIGTSGRRSYNEQFF. The DNA of the CDR3 is TGTGCCATCGGGACTAGCGGGAGGAGATCCTACAATGAGCAGTTCTTC.

This clone appeared a single time. The CDR3 loop reads CATSRDQAAGRGETQYF. For the CDR3, the DNA is TGTGCCACCAGCAGAGATCAGGCAGCGGGAAGGGGAGAGACCCAGTACTTC. The chain joins TRBV15 to TRBJ2-5, with TRBD2 identical over 7 bases. Germline CDR1 and CDR2: LNHNV and YYDKDF (reference sequence). There are 17 residues in the CDR3. After removal of 0 bases from V and 4 bases from J, the junction contained 11 bases not matched to a gene.

This chain uses TRBV6-2 or TRBV6-3 with TRBJ1-4; 7 nucleotides agree with TRBD1. V lost 6 bases and J lost 5; bases outside the gene matches: 9. The germline V gene has CDR1 MNHEY and CDR2 SVGEGT. CDR3 length: 15 residues. CDR3: CASSYRTGANEKLFF. CDR3 DNA sequence: TGTGCCAGCAGCTATAGGACAGGAGCAAATGAAAAACTGTTTTTT.

This chain joins TRBV6-2 or TRBV6-3 and TRBJ1-1, with 7 bases matching TRBD1. The germline V gene has CDR1 MNHEY and CDR2 SVGEGT. V lost 5 bases to trimming and J lost 9 bases; unmatched junction nucleotides: 6. This CDR3 comprises 12 residues. DNA of the CDR3: TGTGCCAGCAGTCGATTGACAGGGCAAGCTTTCTTT. This gives the protein CASSRLTGQAFF.

This clone occurred a few times. The chain combines TRBV30 with TRBJ2-3; no firm D call. Germline V gives CDR1 GTSNPN, CDR2 SVGIG (reference sequence). The V gene lost 0 bases and the J gene lost 3 bases, with 10 bases spanning the gap. This CDR3 spans 14 amino acids. In nucleotides, the CDR3 is TGTGCCTGGAGTGTAATTGTCCCGACAGATACGCAGTATTTT. Translation gives CAWSVIVPTDTQYF.

The genes are TRBV9 and TRBJ2-7; 8 nucleotides align to TRBD1. Germline assignment: CDR1 SGDLS and CDR2 YYNGEE. This CDR3 region has 14 residues. V shed 3 bases, J shed 2 bases, and the junction held 4 bases outside the gene matches. The CDR3 protein is CASSGGTGPYEQYF. The DNA for the CDR3 is TGTGCCAGCAGCGGGGGGACAGGCCCCTACGAGCAGTACTTC.

The chain links TRBV13 to TRBJ2-3; TRBD1 agrees at 12 bases. The CDR3 is 16 residues long. Unmatched junction bases numbered 10, after V lost 6 bases and J lost 6 bases. CDR1 and CDR2 from the germline V gene are PRHDT and FYEKMQ (reference sequence). The CDR3 here is CASSNPGQGASDTQYF. The CDR3 region has the DNA TGTGCCAGCAGTAACCCGGGACAGGGGGCCTCTGATACGCAGTATTTT.

The rearrangement joins TRBV7-6 to TRBJ1-4; unclear D gene. CDR3 length equals 15 residues. From germline, CDR1 is SGHVS and CDR2 FNYEAQ. Trimming took off 1 base at V and 3 bases at J, with 9 bases between the two ends. The CDR3 loop is CASSLEERANEKLFF. For the CDR3, the DNA is TGTGCCAGCAGCTTAGAGGAACGAGCTAATGAAAAACTGTTTTTT. The full variable domain, rest sourced from reference TRBV7-6 and TRBJ1-4, is GAGVSQSPRYKVTKRGQDVALRCDPISGHVSLYWYRQALGQGPEFLTYFNYEAQQDKSGLPNDRFSAERPEGSISTLTIQRTEQRDSAMYRCASSLEERANEKLFFGSGTQLSVL.

The chain links TRBV12-3 or TRBV12-4 to TRBJ2-3; D is undetermined. Between the trimmed V and J ends, which lost 7 bases and 2 bases, there was a span of 10 bases. This CDR3 comprises 13 residues. Here the CDR3 reads CASKVGSTDTQYF. The CDR3 nucleotides read TGTGCCAGCAAGGTGGGCTCCACAGATACGCAGTATTTT.

The chain joins TRBV4-1 to TRBJ2-1; the D gene could be TRBD1 or TRBD2 (5 bases each). The V gene's germline CDR1 is MGHRA and CDR2 YSYEKL. Trimming pared 3 bases from V and 3 bases from J, leaving 15 bases between. The CDR3 loop spans 16 amino acids. The CDR3 loop is CASSHPVRDRYNEQFF. In DNA, the CDR3 is TGCGCCAGCAGCCATCCCGTCCGGGACCGCTACAATGAGCAGTTCTTC.

This rearrangement joins TRBV7-2 to TRBJ2-5; D unclear. This CDR3 spans 14 amino acids. CDR1 and CDR2 (germline): SGHTA, FQGNSA. Deletions cut 5 bases from V and 2 bases from J, with 12 bases between. As DNA, the CDR3 is TGTGCCAGCAGCCCACCCCCGATGCAAGAGACCCAGTACTTC. It translates to CASSPPPMQETQYF.

This clone appeared a single time. V usage is TRBV30 and J usage is TRBJ2-5; D unclear. V was shortened by 2 bases and J by 5 bases, with 12 bases between the two germline ends. This CDR3 comprises 13 residues. From germline, CDR1 is GTSNPN and CDR2 SVGIG (reference sequence). The CDR3 protein is CAWSRRGDETQYF. The CDR3 DNA reads TGTGCCTGGAGTCGCCGTGGGGATGAGACCCAGTACTTC.

V is TRBV2 and J is TRBJ2-7; 15 positions agree with TRBD2. Trimming took 6 bases from V and 3 from J; bases not matched to a gene: 3. The CDR3 is made up of 15 amino acids. Germline V gene data show CDR1 as SNHLY and CDR2 as FYNNEI. The CDR3, as DNA: TGTGCCAGCAGAAAGGGACTAGCGGGAGGCTACGAGCAGTACTTC. Translation: CASRKGLAGGYEQYF.

The chain is built from TRBV30 and TRBJ2-3; D unresolved. V lost 4 bases and J lost 2, with 4 bases in between. The CDR3 spans 11 residues. From germline, CDR1 is GTSNPN and CDR2 SVGIG (reference sequence). CDR3 in DNA: TGTGCCTGGACCCACACAGATACGCAGTATTTT. As protein: CAWTHTDTQYF.

CDR3 residues: CASRRGDNSPLHF. The CDR3 DNA reads TGTGCCAGCAGGAGGGGAGATAATTCACCCCTCCACTTT. The rearrangement joins TRBV6-5 to TRBJ1-6; possible D gene TRBD1, 5 bases. The length of the CDR3 is 13 residues. Germline V gene data show CDR1 as MNHEY and CDR2 as SVGAGI. The V end lost 6 bases, the J end lost 5 bases, and 8 bases lay between the germline ends.

The rearrangement uses TRBV13 and TRBJ2-3; either TRBD1 or TRBD2 may fit D (5 bases each). The V end was cut by 4 bases, the J end by 2 bases, with 10 bases between. The length of the CDR3 is 14 residues. CDR1 is PRHDT and CDR2 is FYEKMQ in the germline V gene (reference sequence). CDR3 sequence reads: CASSSWDLTDTQYF. The CDR3 DNA is TGTGCCAGCAGCTCGTGGGACCTCACAGATACGCAGTATTTT.